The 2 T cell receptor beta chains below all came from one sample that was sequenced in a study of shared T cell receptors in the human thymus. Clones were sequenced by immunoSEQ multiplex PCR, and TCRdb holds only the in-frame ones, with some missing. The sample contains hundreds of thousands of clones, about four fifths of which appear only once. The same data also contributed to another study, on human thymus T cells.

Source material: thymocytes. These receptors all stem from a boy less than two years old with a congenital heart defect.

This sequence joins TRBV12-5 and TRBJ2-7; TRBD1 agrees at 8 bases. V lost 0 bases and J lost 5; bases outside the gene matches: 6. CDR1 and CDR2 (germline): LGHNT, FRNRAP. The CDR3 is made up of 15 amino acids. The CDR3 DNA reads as TGTGCTAGTGGTTTGGTTGCAGGGGGCCGGGACGAGCAGTACTTC. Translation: CASGLVAGGRDEQYF.

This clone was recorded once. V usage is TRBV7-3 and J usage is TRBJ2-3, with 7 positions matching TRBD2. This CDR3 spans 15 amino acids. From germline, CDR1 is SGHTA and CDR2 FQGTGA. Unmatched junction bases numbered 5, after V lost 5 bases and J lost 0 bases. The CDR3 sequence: CASSQIAGSTDTQYF. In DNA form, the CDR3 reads TGTGCCAGCAGCCAAATAGCGGGCAGCACAGATACGCAGTATTTT.